The 16 T cell receptor beta chains listed next were all sequenced from one sample in a study of shared clonotypes between healthy human individuals. The method was immunoSEQ multiplex PCR; TCRdb's version includes in-frame clones alone and lacks a portion of them. The table lists about 460,000 clones, approximately 71% of them singletons, with about 12% in the top ten. The sample was PBMCs. These receptors were obtained from a woman between 40 and 55 years old in good health. Some clones in this sample may be carry-over from other donors' samples.

This chain links TRBV7-9 with TRBJ1-1; D ambiguous. The CDR3 consists of 15 residues. V lost 1 base and J 2 bases, leaving 11 bases between the germline ends. Germline CDR1 SEHNR, CDR2 FQNEAQ (reference sequence). The CDR3 here is CASSLDVLVNTEAFF. CDR3 in DNA: TGTGCCAGCAGCTTAGATGTTCTGGTTAACACTGAAGCTTTCTTT.

V and J are TRBV18 and TRBJ1-4; D remains unclear. This CDR3 has 14 residues. V shed 2 bases and J shed 6 bases, with 10 bases lying between them. The germline gives CDR1 KGHSH, CDR2 LQKENI. CDR3 DNA sequence: TGTGCCAGCTCACCAGGGTCGGGAGATGAAAAACTGTTTTTT. Amino acid sequence: CASSPGSGDEKLFF.

CDR3 in DNA: TGTGCTAGTGGTTTGGTACCTCCCGTGACAAAGTTTTCCTACGAGCAGTACTTC. Amino acid sequence: CASGLVPPVTKFSYEQYF. The chain couples TRBV12-5 to TRBJ2-7; no reliable D call. In germline, CDR1 is LGHNT, CDR2 FRNRAP. V was clipped by 0 bases and J by 1 base, with 19 bases between them. This CDR3 has 18 amino acids.

This clone was detected ten times or more. This same CDR3 is encoded by further DNA sequences in the sample. V usage is TRBV7-9 and J usage is TRBJ2-1; tentatively, D is TRBD2 (6 bases). Trimming took off 2 bases at V and 9 bases at J, with 11 bases between the two ends. The CDR3 consists of 13 residues. Germline CDR1 reads SEHNR; CDR2 reads FQNEAQ (reference sequence). The CDR3 spells CASSLRGWSEQFF. The CDR3 region has the DNA TGTGCCAGCAGCTTACGGGGGTGGTCTGAGCAGTTCTTC.

For the CDR3, the DNA is TGTGCCAGCAGTCGACAGGTGTCGGGCGAGCAGTACTTC. This encodes CASSRQVSGEQYF. The gene calls are TRBV2 and TRBJ2-7; D is possibly TRBD1 (6 bases). The germline CDR1 and CDR2 sequences are SNHLY and FYNNEI. V was cut by 5 bases and J by 6 bases, with 14 bases left in between. This CDR3 contains 13 residues.

In its sample, this clone was seen a few times. The genes are TRBV28 and TRBJ2-3; no reliable D call. In germline, CDR1 is MDHEN, CDR2 SYDVKM. CDR3 length: 11 residues. The germline V and J ends were trimmed by 6 bases and 6 bases, with 7 bases remaining between them. CDR3 residues: CASRLVDTQYF. CDR3 coding DNA: TGTGCCAGCAGGTTGGTTGATACGCAGTATTTT.

In regard to this clone: A far larger clone is only one base removed, so a read error is likely. The V call is TRBV25-1, the J call TRBJ1-1, with D unclear. Trimming cost V 3 bases and J 2 bases, with 1 base left between them. Germline-derived CDR1 and CDR2 are MGHDK and SYGVNS. The length of the CDR3 is 11 residues. The DNA for the CDR3 is TGTGCCAGCAGTGACAACACTGAAGCTTTCTTT. This gives the protein CASSDNTEAFF.

The chain employs TRBV6-1 and TRBJ2-7; 8 bases match TRBD2. This CDR3 is built from 12 residues. V lost 2 bases to trimming and J lost 9 bases; unmatched junction nucleotides: 3. In germline, CDR1 is MNHNS, CDR2 SASEGT. The CDR3 reads CASSEWREVQYF. The CDR3 DNA follows: TGTGCCAGCAGTGAATGGCGGGAGGTGCAGTACTTC.

The rearrangement links TRBV29-1 to TRBJ1-2; the D gene is possibly TRBD1 (5 bases). This CDR3 contains 12 residues. The ends were cut back, 8 bases at V and 3 bases at J, with 13 bases in the middle. The V gene's germline CDR1 is SQVTM and CDR2 ANQGSEA. The CDR3 DNA reads as TGCAGCACTGGGGGGAGTGACTATGGCTACACCTTC. Its protein product is CSTGGSDYGYTF.

J is TRBJ2-7 and V is TRBV11-3, with TRBD1 matching over 7 bases. Germline trimming cut 1 base from V and 6 bases from J; bases unmatched to any gene: 0. The CDR3 is 12 residues long. Germline-derived CDR1 and CDR2 are SGHNT and YENEEA. CDR3 loop: CASSLAGGEQYF. For the CDR3, the DNA is TGTGCCAGCAGCTTAGCAGGGGGCGAGCAGTACTTC.

The chain has TRBV18 and TRBJ1-5; possible D gene TRBD1, 5 bases. CDR3 size: 14 residues. V shed 3 bases and J shed 4 bases, with 10 bases lying between them. Germline CDR1 and CDR2: KGHSH and LQKENI. The CDR3 DNA reads as TGTGCCAGCTCACCGGGGGGGGGAAATCAGCCCCAGCATTTT. This sequence encodes CASSPGGGNQPQHF.

The chain employs TRBV25-1 and TRBJ1-2, with unresolved D. The germline V gene encodes CDR1 MGHDK and CDR2 SYGVNS. Trimming removed 3 bases from V and 2 bases from J, with 7 bases in between. This CDR3 region has 13 residues. DNA of the CDR3: TGTGCCAGCAGTGATCGGGGAAACTATGGCTACACCTTC. Protein: CASSDRGNYGYTF.

Concerning this clone itself: One base away lies a much larger clone, so this may be a sequencing read error. The chain combines TRBV30 with TRBJ2-7; unclear D gene. The V and J ends lost 0 bases and 4 bases respectively, with 4 bases between them. This CDR3 is built from 11 residues. Germline CDR1 and CDR2: GTSNPN and SVGIG (reference sequence). The CDR3: CAWSVEYEQYF. The CDR3 bases are TGTGCCTGGAGTGTAGAGTACGAGCAGTACTTC.

This clone occurred once. The chain links TRBV28 to TRBJ1-5; 7 bases align to TRBD1. The length of the CDR3 is 15 residues. The V and J ends lost 6 bases and 5 bases, in that order; junction bases with no gene match: 10. The germline CDR1 and CDR2 sequences are MDHEN and SYDVKM. Here the CDR3 reads CASSPRGQAYQPQHF. The CDR3 bases are TGTGCCAGCAGCCCCCGAGGACAGGCGTATCAGCCCCAGCATTTT.

V gene TRBV10-3 combines with J gene TRBJ1-5; D not resolved. There are 13 residues in the CDR3. CDR1 is ENHRY and CDR2 is SYGVKD in the germline V gene. With 10 bases removed from V and 5 bases from J, the gap between germline ends came to 15 bases. The CDR3 DNA reads as TGTGCCACCACCTGGGAGCGGGATCAGCCCCAGCATTTT. It codes for CATTWERDQPQHF.

Comment on this clone: Only one base separates this from a far larger clonotype, so it likely reflects a read error. The rearrangement links TRBV4-2 to TRBJ2-6; perhaps TRBD1 as D (5 bases). This CDR3 is 17 amino acids long. Germline CDR1 is LGHNA and CDR2 is YNFKEQ. CDR3 sequence: CASVRSETSSGANALTF. As DNA, the CDR3 is TGTGCCAGCGTAAGGAGCGAAACCTCCTCTGGGGCCAACGCCCTGACTTTC.